These 25 T cell receptor beta chains came from one sample sequenced in a study of T-cell reconstitution after alpha-beta-depleted transplantation in children. Unique molecular identifiers were incorporated during preparation of the TCRbeta library. From the PCR reads, TCRdb called clonotypes with MiXCR, one entry per CDR3 protein. The data contain 500,000 to 600,000 distinct CDR3 sequences, 25% to 30% of them singletons. The sample in question was PBMCs, obtained before TCRalphabeta/CD19-depleted stem cell transplant. Every receptor here comes from a boy less than two years old with Wiskott-Aldrich syndrome, due to receive a stem cell transplant.

The table lists this clonotype with a few counts. This rearrangement joins TRBV25-1 to TRBJ2-1, with D tentatively TRBD2 (5 bases). The CDR3 is 12 residues long. Germline loops: CDR1 MGHDK, CDR2 SYGVNS. The V and J ends lost 7 bases and 4 bases respectively, with 8 bases between them. The CDR3 is CASKDFYNEQFF. CDR3 DNA: TGTGCCAGCAAGGACTTTTACAATGAGCAGTTCTTC. Filled out from reference TRBV25-1 and TRBJ2-1, the complete variable domain reads EADIYQTPRYLVIGTGKKITLECSQTMGHDKMYWYQQDPGMELHLIHYSYGVNSTEKGDLSSESTVSRIRTEHFPLTLESARPSHTSQYLCASKDFYNEQFFGPGTRLTVL.

The chain couples TRBV9 to TRBJ2-1, with D tentatively TRBD1 (6 bases). V was trimmed by 4 bases and J by 1 base, leaving 18 bases between them. The CDR3 has 17 residues. Germline CDR1 and CDR2: SGDLS and YYNGEE. The CDR3 DNA follows: TGTGCCAGCAGCCCGCTGAGGGGGTTTTGGTCCTACAATGAGCAGTTCTTC. The encoded protein is CASSPLRGFWSYNEQFF. Based on the CDR3 plus reference TRBV9 and TRBJ2-1, the full variable domain is DSGVTQTPKHLITATGQRVTLRCSPRSGDLSVYWYQQSLDQGLQFLIQYYNGEERAKGNILERFSAQQFPDLHSELNLSSLELGDSALYFCASSPLRGFWSYNEQFFGPGTRLTVL.

There are a few counts of this clonotype. J is TRBJ2-7 and V is TRBV20-1; TRBD2 aligns across 10 bases. Trimming removed 6 bases from V and 5 bases from J; junction bases left unmatched: 7. CDR1 and CDR2 (germline): DFQATT, SNEGSKA (reference sequence). This CDR3 spans 13 amino acids. The CDR3: CSAVSGLANEQYF. The CDR3 nucleotides read TGCAGTGCCGTCTCGGGACTAGCGAACGAGCAGTACTTC.

This clonotype appeared a few times. The chain uses TRBV5-1 and TRBJ2-2, with TRBD1 identical over 7 bases. Germline V lookup: CDR1 SGHRS, CDR2 YFSETQ. CDR3 length: 14 amino acids. Germline trimming cut 4 bases from V and 4 bases from J; bases unmatched to any gene: 4. CDR3 amino acids: CASSATGSTGELFF. DNA of the CDR3: TGCGCCAGCAGCGCGACAGGGTCCACCGGGGAGCTGTTTTTT. The whole variable domain, filled in from reference TRBV5-1 and TRBJ2-2, reads KAGVTQTPRYLIKTRGQQVTLSCSPISGHRSVSWYQQTPGQGLQFLFEYFSETQRNKGNFPGRFSGRQFSNSRSEMNVSTLELGDSALYLCASSATGSTGELFFGEGSRLTVL.

The rearrangement uses TRBV12-3 or TRBV12-4 and TRBJ1-3; D possibly corresponds to TRBD1 (6 bases). The V gene lost 3 bases and the J gene lost 8 bases, with 14 bases spanning the gap. The CDR3 runs 14 residues. CDR3 loop: CASSFGDRSDTIYF. The CDR3 region has the DNA TGTGCCAGCAGTTTTGGCGACAGGTCGGACACCATATATTTT.

The chain links TRBV20-1 to TRBJ2-3, with 8 nucleotides matching TRBD2. Germline V gene lookup returns CDR1 DFQATT and CDR2 SNEGSKA (reference sequence). The CDR3 contains 13 residues. V lost 4 bases and J lost 0; bases outside the gene matches: 0. The chain's CDR3 is CSAIAGSTDTQYF. CDR3 coding DNA: TGCAGTGCTATAGCGGGAAGCACAGATACGCAGTATTTT.

This clonotype appeared a few times. V is TRBV7-3 and J is TRBJ2-2; 13 bases fit TRBD2. V gave up 5 bases and J gave up 1 base; unmatched junction bases: 13. The length of the CDR3 is 20 residues. The germline CDR1 and CDR2 sequences are SGHTA and FQGTGA. The CDR3 DNA follows: TGTGCCAGCAGCGCCACATACCGGACTAGCGGGAGCGAGAACACCGGGGAGCTGTTTTTT. Protein: CASSATYRTSGSENTGELFF.

The V call is TRBV7-3, the J call TRBJ2-1; D is possibly TRBD2 (6 bases). The CDR3 loop spans 18 amino acids. Deletions cut 1 base from V and 5 bases from J, with 21 bases between. The germline V gene has CDR1 SGHTA and CDR2 FQGTGA. CDR3 in amino acids: CASSLKPLTGTGNNEQFF. The CDR3 nucleotides read TGTGCCAGCAGCTTAAAACCACTAACCGGGACTGGCAACAATGAGCAGTTCTTC.

This chain joins TRBV11-2 and TRBJ2-7; D might be TRBD2 (6 bases). Germline V gene sequence: CDR1 SGHAT, CDR2 FQNNGV. V lost 5 bases to trimming and J lost 0 bases, with 14 bases between them. The CDR3 has 15 amino acids. The CDR3 sequence is CASSTNGGISYEQYF. As DNA, the CDR3 is TGTGCCAGCAGCACCAACGGAGGGATCTCCTACGAGCAGTACTTC.

The J gene is TRBJ2-3, the V gene TRBV7-9, with TRBD2 identical over 10 bases. From germline, CDR1 is SEHNR and CDR2 FQNEAQ (reference sequence). CDR3 size: 17 residues. V dropped 1 base and J dropped 5; count of bases not matched to a gene: 9. The CDR3 sequence is CASSLGELAGPVDTQYF. The CDR3 DNA reads TGTGCCAGCAGCTTAGGTGAACTAGCGGGACCCGTAGATACGCAGTATTTT. Using reference TRBV7-9 and TRBJ2-3 for the parts outside the CDR3, the full variable domain is DTGVSQNPRHKITKRGQNVTFRCDPISEHNRLYWYRQTLGQGPEFLTYFQNEAQLEKSRLLSDRFSAERPKGSFSTLEIQRTEQGDSAMYLCASSLGELAGPVDTQYFGPGTRLTVL.

V usage is TRBV20-1 and J usage is TRBJ1-3, with no clear D. This CDR3 comprises 15 residues. Germline V CDR1 and CDR2: DFQATT, SNEGSKA (reference sequence). V was trimmed by 0 bases and J by 3 bases, leaving 12 bases between them. DNA of the CDR3: TGCAGTGCTAGAGATCGAGGCCGGGGTGGAAACACCATATATTTT. Its translation: CSARDRGRGGNTIYF.

In DNA form, the CDR3 reads TGCGCCAGCAGCTTGTACGGGGATAGCAATCAGCCCCAGCATTTT. Its protein product is CASSLYGDSNQPQHF. This sequence joins TRBV5-1 and TRBJ1-5, with D uncertain. Germline V gene data show CDR1 as SGHRS and CDR2 as YFSETQ. Trimming removed 1 base at V and 0 bases at J, with 8 bases between. The CDR3 covers 15 residues.

The J gene is TRBJ2-3, the V gene TRBV5-1; D not certain. Trimming took 2 bases from V and 2 from J, leaving 9 bases between them. The CDR3 contains 14 residues. Germline V gene sequence: CDR1 SGHRS, CDR2 YFSETQ. The CDR3 DNA reads as TGCGCCAGCAGCTTTACACCCCCCACAGATACGCAGTATTTT. This sequence encodes CASSFTPPTDTQYF. Drawing the rest from reference TRBV5-1 and TRBJ2-3, the complete variable domain is KAGVTQTPRYLIKTRGQQVTLSCSPISGHRSVSWYQQTPGQGLQFLFEYFSETQRNKGNFPGRFSGRQFSNSRSEMNVSTLELGDSALYLCASSFTPPTDTQYFGPGTRLTVL.

This clonotype was counted only a few times. The V call is TRBV20-1, the J call TRBJ2-7; no reliable D call. The CDR3 extends over 12 amino acids. Between the trimmed V and J ends, which lost 0 bases and 3 bases, there was a span of 6 bases. The germline V gene encodes CDR1 DFQATT and CDR2 SNEGSKA (reference sequence). CDR3 amino acids: CSARDLLYEQYF. The CDR3 bases are TGCAGTGCTAGAGATCTCCTCTACGAGCAGTACTTC.

This chain connects TRBV21-1 to TRBJ1-4. TRBV21-1 has pseudogene status. This CDR3 has 17 residues. DNA for the CDR3: TGTGCCAGCAGCAAAGAACCCTACGCCGCAACTAATGAAAAACTGTTTTTT. This gives the protein CASSKEPYAATNEKLFF.

This clonotype was detected a few times. The chain uses TRBV5-1 and TRBJ2-3; 12 bases align to TRBD1. The CDR3 totals 21 residues. J lost 9 bases, V lost 3 bases, and 26 bases had no gene match. Germline V gives CDR1 SGHRS, CDR2 YFSETQ. CDR3 sequence (DNA): TGCGCCAGCAGCTCGTACTTTGGGACAGGGGGCGTGGTGCCCACACGGCGAACGCAGTATTTT. Amino acids: CASSSYFGTGGVVPTRRTQYF. The full variable domain, rest sourced from reference TRBV5-1 and TRBJ2-3, is KAGVTQTPRYLIKTRGQQVTLSCSPISGHRSVSWYQQTPGQGLQFLFEYFSETQRNKGNFPGRFSGRQFSNSRSEMNVSTLELGDSALYLCASSSYFGTGGVVPTRRTQYFGPGTRLTVL.

In regard to this clonotype: Sequence at one end of the junction differs from germline and may be a read error. This chain connects TRBV5-1 to TRBJ2-1; the D is unclear. Germline values: CDR1 SGHRS, CDR2 YFSETQ. The CDR3 runs 15 residues. CDR3 protein: CASSLAISSYNEQFF. The CDR3, as DNA: TGTGCCAGCAGCTTAGCCATATCTAGTTACAATGAGCAGTTCTTC. Supplemented by reference TRBV5-1 and TRBJ2-1, the full variable domain reads KAGVTQTPRYLIKTRGQQVTLSCSPISGHRSVSWYQQTPGQGLQFLFEYFSETQRNKGNFPGRFSGRQFSNSRSEMNVSTLELGDSALYLCASSLAISSYNEQFFGPGTRLTVL.

This clonotype was recorded a few times. The chain links TRBV5-1 to TRBJ2-2, with D maybe TRBD1 (5 bases). The CDR3 loop spans 16 amino acids. Trimming took 4 bases from V and 2 from J, leaving 15 bases between them. Germline-derived CDR1 and CDR2 are SGHRS and YFSETQ. This chain's CDR3 is CASSPTSRVNTGELFF. The CDR3 nucleotides are TGCGCCAGCAGCCCAACGTCCAGGGTAAACACCGGGGAGCTGTTTTTT. The full variable domain, in which reference TRBV5-1 and TRBJ2-2 provide the parts outside the CDR3, is KAGVTQTPRYLIKTRGQQVTLSCSPISGHRSVSWYQQTPGQGLQFLFEYFSETQRNKGNFPGRFSGRQFSNSRSEMNVSTLELGDSALYLCASSPTSRVNTGELFFGEGSRLTVL.

This chain connects TRBV20-1 to TRBJ2-7, with TRBD1 identical over 10 bases. This CDR3 is built from 14 residues. Germline V gene lookup returns CDR1 DFQATT and CDR2 SNEGSKA (reference sequence). Trimming at V came to 5 bases and at J to 4 bases, leaving 8 bases not matched to a gene. The CDR3 DNA reads as TGCAGTGCTCACTCCGGGACAGGGGTATACGAGCAGTACTTC. This encodes CSAHSGTGVYEQYF.

This clonotype was counted a few times. The rearrangement joins TRBV27 to TRBJ2-7; a weak D match, TRBD2 (6 bases). Trimming pared 3 bases from V and 2 bases from J, leaving 11 bases between. The CDR3 loop spans 14 amino acids. Germline values: CDR1 MNHEY, CDR2 SMNVEV (reference sequence). The DNA of the CDR3 is TGTGCCAGCAGTTTCGGCGGGGAAGCCTACGAGCAGTACTTC. Translated, it gives CASSFGGEAYEQYF.

This clonotype was picked up a small number of times. The chain carries TRBV20-1 and TRBJ2-3, with D tentatively TRBD2 (7 bases). Trimming stripped 6 bases from V and 1 base from J, with 20 bases between. Germline-derived CDR1 and CDR2 are DFQATT and SNEGSKA (reference sequence). The CDR3 contains 16 residues. The DNA for the CDR3 is TGCAGTGCCCCCCAATCGGGGGGCCGAGGCACAGATACGCAGTATTTT. It translates to CSAPQSGGRGTDTQYF.

This chain connects TRBV10-3 to TRBJ2-1, with 14 bases fitting TRBD2. J was trimmed by 2 bases and V by 2 bases; bases with no gene match: 2. Germline V gene lookup returns CDR1 ENHRY and CDR2 SYGVKD. CDR3 length equals 17 residues. Here the CDR3 DNA reads TGTGCCATCAGTGAGGGGACTAGCGGGAGTGCCTACAATGAGCAGTTCTTC. It codes for CAISEGTSGSAYNEQFF.

The genes are TRBV10-3 and TRBJ2-1; D may be TRBD2 (6 bases). Trimming shortened V by 4 bases and J by 8 bases, and 12 bases separated the two germline ends. Germline lookup yields CDR1 ENHRY and CDR2 SYGVKD. This CDR3 has 13 residues. The CDR3 region is CAISGRAGDEQFF. The CDR3 nucleotides read TGTGCCATCAGTGGGAGGGCCGGGGATGAGCAGTTCTTC.

The chain carries TRBV6-1 and TRBJ2-3, with 9 bases matching TRBD2. V was clipped by 6 bases and J by 3 bases; unmatched bases: 10. The CDR3 totals 16 residues. In germline, CDR1 is MNHNS, CDR2 SASEGT. Here the CDR3 reads CASRSISGRRTDTQYF. DNA of the CDR3: TGTGCCAGCAGATCGATAAGCGGGAGGAGAACAGATACGCAGTATTTT.

The gene calls are TRBV3-1 and TRBJ2-7; D could derive from TRBD1 or TRBD2 (6 bases each). The length of the CDR3 is 15 residues. Germline V gene lookup returns CDR1 LGHDT and CDR2 YNNKEL (reference sequence). V lost 7 bases, J lost 3 bases, and 19 bases lay in between. This CDR3 is CASTQNPQGGYEQYF. CDR3 DNA: TGTGCCAGCACCCAGAACCCACAGGGAGGCTACGAGCAGTACTTC.